These 32 T cell receptor beta chains were all obtained from the same sample, sequenced in a study of identical twins. TCRdb ran MiXCR on the 5' RACE reads and lists one entry per CDR3 protein. The sample lists about 340,000 distinct CDR3 sequences, 8.5% to 10% occurring once. Sequenced input: naive T cells sorted from blood. The source of these receptors is a woman between 45 and 65 years old in good health.

V usage is TRBV14 and J usage is TRBJ2-1, with 7 bases aligning to TRBD2. Germline assignment: CDR1 SGHDN and CDR2 FVKESK. The CDR3 length is 18 residues. J lost 2 bases, V lost 4 bases, and 14 bases had no gene match. This CDR3 reads CASSRQGVGRDPYNEQFF. CDR3 nucleotide sequence: TGTGCCAGCAGCCGGCAAGGGGTGGGGAGGGATCCCTACAATGAGCAGTTCTTC.

This clonotype was detected ten times or more. The chain carries TRBV25-1 and TRBJ2-1, with 8 positions matching TRBD1. The ends lost 4 bases at V and 9 bases at J; junction bases unmatched: 11. The CDR3 has 15 residues. In germline, CDR1 is MGHDK, CDR2 SYGVNS. The CDR3 DNA reads as TGTGCCAGCAGTGGGTCCGGACAGGGTCGAAGTGAGCAGTTCTTC. This gives the protein CASSGSGQGRSEQFF.

This clonotype showed up just a few times. The chain uses TRBV6-5 and TRBJ2-7; no reliable D call. V was shortened by 2 bases and J by 2 bases, with 7 bases between the two germline ends. CDR1 and CDR2 from the germline V gene are MNHEY and SVGAGI. The CDR3 extends over 13 amino acids. The CDR3 protein is CASSYGRPYEQYV. DNA for the CDR3: TGTGCCAGCAGTTACGGACGCCCCTACGAGCAGTACGTC.

This clonotype was observed a few times. CDR3 residues: CASSLGLAGAGGYNEQFF. CDR3 nucleotides: TGTGCCAGCAGCTTGGGGCTAGCGGGAGCTGGCGGCTACAATGAGCAGTTCTTC. The genes are TRBV5-4 and TRBJ2-1; 10 bases are a match to TRBD2. The junction had 9 bases not matched to a gene; V was cut back by 0 bases and J by 3 bases. The germline gives CDR1 SGHNT, CDR2 YYREEE (reference sequence). The CDR3 has 18 residues.

The chain couples TRBV10-3 to TRBJ2-3; 9 nucleotides agree with TRBD2. Germline V CDR1 and CDR2: ENHRY, SYGVKD. The CDR3 runs 17 residues. The V segment lost 5 bases and the J segment 4 bases; nucleotides outside the gene matches: 13. This CDR3 reads CAISNLGLAGIADTQYF. CDR3 bases: TGTGCCATCAGTAATTTGGGGCTAGCGGGAATCGCAGATACGCAGTATTTT.

The J gene is TRBJ1-1, the V gene TRBV18; D ambiguous. The CDR3 runs to 13 residues. The germline CDR1 and CDR2 sequences are KGHSH and LQKENI. Trimming took 3 bases from V and 4 from J, leaving 9 bases between them. CDR3 bases: TGTGCCAGCTCACCTCTTTTTGGCACTGAAGCTTTCTTT. Amino acids: CASSPLFGTEAFF. Full variable domain (rest looked up from reference TRBV18 and TRBJ1-1): NAGVMQNPRHLVRRRGQEARLRCSPMKGHSHVYWYRQLPEEGLKFMVYLQKENIIDESGMPKERFSAEFPKEGPSILRIQQVVRGDSAAYFCASSPLFGTEAFFGQGTRLTVV.

This clonotype was observed a few times. J is TRBJ1-1 and V is TRBV29-1; D is perhaps TRBD1 (6 bases). V was pared by 6 bases and J by 1 base, with 15 bases between. The germline CDR1 and CDR2 sequences are SQVTM and ANQGSEA. The CDR3 totals 14 residues. In nucleotides, the CDR3 is TGCAGCGTCGACATGGACAGACCGAACACTGAAGCTTTCTTT. Amino acid sequence: CSVDMDRPNTEAFF.

This clonotype was seen at least ten times. The V call is TRBV5-1, the J call TRBJ2-2; D is uncertain. The germline CDR1 and CDR2 sequences are SGHRS and YFSETQ. The length of the CDR3 is 16 residues. V gave up 5 bases and J gave up 5 bases, with 19 bases separating them. CDR3 protein: CASSNGPIVGTGELFF. The CDR3 DNA is TGCGCCAGCAGTAATGGCCCGATCGTCGGTACCGGGGAGCTGTTTTTT.

This clonotype was counted a few times. The chain recombines TRBV29-1 with TRBJ1-2; D uncertain. The V end lost 3 bases, the J end lost 12 bases, and 14 bases lay between the germline ends. The germline gives CDR1 SQVTM, CDR2 ANQGSEA. CDR3 length equals 11 residues. The CDR3 is CSVESQHLHTF. The CDR3 DNA reads as TGCAGCGTTGAGAGTCAACACCTGCACACCTTC.

This clonotype was seen more than once but under ten times. The chain carries TRBV12-3 or TRBV12-4 and TRBJ1-2, with D unresolved. This CDR3 is built from 13 residues. V lost 7 bases, J lost 5 bases, and 14 bases lay in between. CDR3 nucleotides: TGTGCCAGCAATCCAGACAATGGATATGGCTACACCTTC. The encoded protein is CASNPDNGYGYTF.

The sample holds a few counts of this clonotype. V gene TRBV5-1 combines with J gene TRBJ2-1; 8 bases are shared with TRBD2. The junction had 14 bases not matched to a gene; V was cut back by 5 bases and J by 7 bases. Germline assignment: CDR1 SGHRS and CDR2 YFSETQ. The CDR3 covers 16 residues. The CDR3, as DNA: TGCGCCAGCAGACGAGAACCGGGACTAGGGGAGAATGAGCAGTTCTTC. Protein sequence: CASRREPGLGENEQFF.

The V call is TRBV4-1, the J call TRBJ2-7; D possibly uses TRBD1 or TRBD2 (5 bases each). Trimming stripped 0 bases from V and 2 bases from J, with 14 bases between. The CDR3 runs to 16 residues. Germline V CDR1 and CDR2: MGHRA, YSYEKL. DNA of the CDR3: TGCGCCAGCAGCCAAGAGGGAGACAGTATAGCCTACGAGCAGTACTTC. It specifies CASSQEGDSIAYEQYF.

This clonotype has more than one count but fewer than ten. This chain uses TRBV9 with TRBJ2-5, with D maybe TRBD2 (5 bases). CDR1 and CDR2 from the germline V gene are SGDLS and YYNGEE. Trimming took off 0 bases at V and 5 bases at J, with 17 bases between the two ends. The CDR3 consists of 16 residues. In DNA form, the CDR3 reads TGTGCCAGCAGCGTAGAAGGTGGGAGAGGTCGCGAGACCCAGTACTTC. This codes for CASSVEGGRGRETQYF.

This clonotype was seen only a few times. The rearrangement links TRBV11-2 to TRBJ2-3; the D is unclear. CDR1 and CDR2 (germline): SGHAT, FQNNGV. The CDR3 has 15 residues. The V and J ends lost 5 bases and 0 bases respectively, with 12 bases between them. This CDR3 reads CASSQSVDSTDTQYF. The CDR3 DNA reads TGTGCCAGCAGCCAGTCGGTGGATAGCACAGATACGCAGTATTTT.

The gene calls are TRBV7-2 and TRBJ2-3; D is uncertain. The V end was cut by 5 bases, the J end by 6 bases, with 12 bases between. The CDR3 has 13 residues. CDR1 and CDR2 from the germline V gene are SGHTA and FQGNSA. DNA of the CDR3: TGTGCCAGCAGCGTCCTGAACCAGGATACGCAGTATTTT. Amino acids: CASSVLNQDTQYF. Together with reference TRBV7-2 and TRBJ2-3, the CDR3 gives the full variable domain: GAGVSQSPSNKVTEKGKDVELRCDPISGHTALYWYRQSLGQGLEFLIYFQGNSAPDKSGLPSDRFSAERTGGSVSTLTIQRTQQEDSAVYLCASSVLNQDTQYFGPGTRLTVL.

A few counts support this clonotype. The chain recombines TRBV11-2 with TRBJ2-2, with 8 bases matching TRBD1. Per the germline V gene, CDR1 is SGHAT and CDR2 is FQNNGV. The CDR3 contains 15 residues. V shed 6 bases and J 6 bases; nucleotides not matched to a gene: 9. CDR3 bases: TGTGCCAGCAGAGAGCCGGGACAGGTATCCGGGGAGCTGTTTTTT. It yields the protein CASREPGQVSGELFF.

The chain couples TRBV7-8 to TRBJ2-2; the D call may be TRBD1 or TRBD2 (5 bases each). The CDR3 is 15 amino acids. Trimming pared 4 bases from V and 0 bases from J, leaving 9 bases between. CDR1 is SGHVS, CDR2 FQNEAQ, per germline. Written as DNA, the CDR3 is TGTGCCAGCAGCTGGGGACGGACGAACACCGGGGAGCTGTTTTTT. Translation gives CASSWGRTNTGELFF.

This clonotype has more than one count but fewer than ten. This chain joins TRBV10-2 and TRBJ2-1; D possibly matches TRBD1 or TRBD2 (5 bases each). CDR1 and CDR2 from the germline V gene are WSHSY and SAAADI. This CDR3 has 13 residues. V gave up 7 bases and J gave up 8 bases, with 15 bases separating them. Here the CDR3 reads CASMVGELDEQFF. The CDR3 nucleotides are TGCGCCAGCATGGTGGGGGAATTAGATGAGCAGTTCTTC.

The V call is TRBV4-1, the J call TRBJ1-3; TRBD1 aligns across 10 bases. Germline CDR1 reads MGHRA; CDR2 reads YSYEKL. The CDR3 has 16 residues. V trimming: 0 bases; J trimming: 2 bases; junction bases outside the gene matches: 1. The CDR3 nucleotides read TGCGCCAGCAGCCAAGAAGGGACAGGGGCTGGAAACACCATATATTTT. As protein: CASSQEGTGAGNTIYF.

This chain joins TRBV6-5 and TRBJ2-7; 16 nucleotides line up with TRBD2. This CDR3 region has 15 residues. Germline CDR1 MNHEY, CDR2 SVGAGI. The trim removed 4 bases at V and 6 bases at J, leaving 3 bases unmatched. The CDR3 DNA follows: TGTGCCAGCAGTTGGGGGACTAGCGGGAGGGGCGAGCAGTACTTC. Amino acids: CASSWGTSGRGEQYF.

This clonotype was detected only a few times. The chain carries TRBV7-3 and TRBJ2-1; 9 nucleotides agree with TRBD1. Trimming cost V 5 bases and J 8 bases; bases outside gene matches: 10. The CDR3 contains 15 residues. Looked up from germline, CDR1 is SGHTA and CDR2 is FQGTGA. The CDR3 loop reads CASSPQDRGRDEQFF. CDR3 coding DNA: TGTGCCAGCAGCCCACAGGACAGGGGCCGGGATGAGCAGTTCTTC.

As concerns this clonotype: A clone one base away is much larger, so this may be a read error. It is likely a read error, because the conserved phenylalanine at the end of the CDR3 is missing. The chain carries TRBV20-1 and TRBJ2-1; 7 nucleotides agree with TRBD2. The V gene's germline CDR1 is DFQATT and CDR2 SNEGSKA (reference sequence). J lost 2 bases, V lost 2 bases, and 3 bases had no gene match. This CDR3 spans 14 amino acids. The CDR3 DNA follows: TGCAGTGCTAGATTAGCGGGCCCCTACAATGAGCAGTTCTGC. Protein: CSARLAGPYNEQFC.

This clonotype turned up a few times. The chain carries TRBV5-1 and TRBJ1-4, with D perhaps TRBD1 (6 bases). The CDR3 has 13 residues. Germline CDR1 SGHRS, CDR2 YFSETQ. V was pared by 5 bases and J by 5 bases, with 10 bases between. The CDR3 DNA sequence: TGCGCCAGCAGAACGGGGGCGAATGAAAAACTGTTTTTT. Residues: CASRTGANEKLFF. Combining the CDR3 with reference TRBV5-1 and TRBJ1-4 gives the whole variable domain KAGVTQTPRYLIKTRGQQVTLSCSPISGHRSVSWYQQTPGQGLQFLFEYFSETQRNKGNFPGRFSGRQFSNSRSEMNVSTLELGDSALYLCASRTGANEKLFFGSGTQLSVL.

This chain uses TRBV5-1 with TRBJ2-5; 11 bases agree with TRBD1. J gave up 9 bases and V 4 bases, and 11 bases lay outside the gene matches. Germline V gives CDR1 SGHRS, CDR2 YFSETQ. CDR3 length equals 15 residues. The CDR3 DNA reads as TGCGCCAGCAGCCCTACGGACAGGGGGCCTATGGCCCAGTACTTC. Translation: CASSPTDRGPMAQYF. Variable domain in full (rest from reference TRBV5-1 and TRBJ2-5): KAGVTQTPRYLIKTRGQQVTLSCSPISGHRSVSWYQQTPGQGLQFLFEYFSETQRNKGNFPGRFSGRQFSNSRSEMNVSTLELGDSALYLCASSPTDRGPMAQYFGPGTRLLVL.

The rearrangement uses TRBV4-1 and TRBJ2-3; D is possibly TRBD1 or TRBD2 (5 bases each). This CDR3 has 16 amino acids. The germline V gene has CDR1 MGHRA and CDR2 YSYEKL. V dropped 4 bases and J dropped 2 bases, with 16 bases sitting between them. The CDR3 protein is CASSPLSRGATDTQYF. CDR3 nucleotides: TGCGCCAGCAGCCCCCTCTCCCGAGGGGCCACAGATACGCAGTATTTT.

This clonotype showed up just a few times. The V call is TRBV2, the J call TRBJ2-1; unclear D gene. V was clipped by 10 bases and J by 1 base, with 11 bases between them. Per the germline V gene, CDR1 is SNHLY and CDR2 is FYNNEI. The CDR3 runs 13 residues. CDR3 sequence reads: CATEELSYNEQFF. Written as DNA, the CDR3 is TGTGCCACCGAGGAACTGTCCTACAATGAGCAGTTCTTC.

The table lists this clonotype with many counts. This sequence joins TRBV12-3 or TRBV12-4 and TRBJ2-4; D not certain. CDR3 length: 12 residues. Trimming shortened V by 3 bases and J by 7 bases, and 7 bases separated the two germline ends. The CDR3 DNA reads TGTGCCAGCAGTTTGGTGGGCAACATTCAGTACTTC. Protein: CASSLVGNIQYF.

This clonotype has only a few counts. The chain combines TRBV6-5 with TRBJ1-4, with D tentatively TRBD1 (5 bases). V lost 3 bases to trimming and J lost 9 bases, with 14 bases between them. Germline CDR1 MNHEY, CDR2 SVGAGI. The CDR3 length is 14 residues. The CDR3, as DNA: TGTGCCAGCAGTTATTCAGGGAGGGATCAAAAACTGTTTTTT. Amino acid sequence: CASSYSGRDQKLFF.

J is TRBJ1-6 and V is TRBV5-1, with a possible D match to TRBD1 (6 bases). V lost 1 base and J lost 6, with 11 bases in between. Germline CDR1 SGHRS, CDR2 YFSETQ. This CDR3 is 15 amino acids long. CDR3 in amino acids: CASSLSGGVNSPLHF. CDR3 in DNA: TGCGCCAGCAGCTTGAGTGGGGGCGTTAATTCACCCCTCCACTTT.

This clonotype was counted between two and nine times. The chain joins TRBV3-1 to TRBJ2-7; D is undetermined. CDR1 LGHDT and CDR2 YNNKEL come from the germline V gene (reference sequence). The V and J ends lost 3 bases and 2 bases respectively, with 26 bases between them. The CDR3 loop spans 19 amino acids. The CDR3 loop reads CASSQPVYPSTSLPYEQYF. The CDR3 DNA reads TGTGCCAGCAGCCAGCCCGTTTACCCCTCGACGAGCCTACCCTACGAGCAGTACTTC.

In this sample, this clonotype turned up many times. The gene calls are TRBV3-1 and TRBJ2-1; maybe TRBD1 (5 bases). Trimming pared 2 bases from V and 4 bases from J, leaving 9 bases between. This CDR3 is 14 amino acids long. The germline V gene encodes CDR1 LGHDT and CDR2 YNNKEL (reference sequence). Here the CDR3 DNA reads TGTGCCAGCAGCCAAATTACAGGTTACAATGAGCAGTTCTTC. Amino acids: CASSQITGYNEQFF.

Ten or more counts support this clonotype. The V call is TRBV20-1, the J call TRBJ1-5, with TRBD1 identical over 8 bases. The CDR3 length is 12 residues. V dropped 6 bases and J dropped 6; count of bases not matched to a gene: 4. The germline CDR1 and CDR2 sequences are DFQATT and SNEGSKA (reference sequence). The CDR3 loop reads CSAYRGGQPQHF. The CDR3 DNA reads as TGCAGTGCGTACAGGGGGGGTCAGCCCCAGCATTTT.